A selection of T cell receptor beta chains follows, all from one sample in a study of tumor and adjacent non-tumor tissue in lung cancer. One entry per CDR3 protein, called by TCRdb with MiXCR from the multiplex PCR reads. The table shows tens of thousands of distinct CDR3 sequences, with about two thirds occurring only once. The sequenced material came from distant non-tumor lung tissue. The receptor set was obtained from a woman between 45 and 60 years old with non-small cell lung cancer. Each CDR3 is given with its conserved first and last residue. Each record gives: J gene, D gene, clone size, V gene, CDR3 DNA, CDR3 protein. The D gene is left open where the match is weak. Clone size is not always given. Where it is, it says once, few, many or a class for expanded clones.

>TRBJ1-2|.|once|TRBV20-1
TGCAGTGCTGGAGGGGCGCTAACTAACTATGGCTACACCTTC
CSAGGALTNYGYTF
>TRBJ1-2|.|.|TRBV11-1
.
CTSSFGGTVPYCCTF
>TRBJ2-1|.|.|TRBV24-1
TGTGCCACCTGTGATTATGGTGGTTCCTACAATGAGCAGTTCTTC
CATCDYGGSYNEQFF
>TRBJ2-2|TRBD1|.|TRBV20-1
TGCAGTGCTATGGACAGGATAATAAACACCGGGGAGCTGTTTTTT
CSAMDRIINTGELFF
>TRBJ1-2|.|.|TRBV10-2
TGCACCAGCAGCGAGGACGGGTCCTATGGTTACACCTTC
CTSSEDGSYGYTF
>TRBJ1-1|.|.|TRBV29-1
TGCAGCGTTGGGGCGCAGAACACTGAAGCTTGTTTT
CSVGAQNTEACF
>TRBJ2-7|TRBD2|once|TRBV6-2/TRBV6-3
TGTGCCAGCAGTCCTGCAGGCGGGAGTTGCGAGCAGTACTTC
CASSPAGGSCEQYF
>TRBJ2-5|.|once|TRBV10-3
TGTGCCATCAGTGAGCCAGGGCGAGAGACCCAGTACTTC
CAISEPGRETQYF
>TRBJ2-6|.|.|TRBV4-3
TGCGCCAGCAGCCTAGAAAATGATGGAAACTCTGGGGCCAACATCCTGACTTTC
CASSLENDGNSGANILTF
>TRBJ2-5|.|.|TRBV29-1
TGCAGCGCACACAGCGGTAGGGCCTCGGGTAGGGAGATCCAGTACTTC
CSAHSGRASGREIQYF
>TRBJ2-1|TRBD2|once|TRBV7-8
TGTGCCCGCAGCTTAGGTTGGGGGGGGGAGGGTGAGCAGTTCTTC
CARSLGWGGEGEQFF
>TRBJ2-1|TRBD1|.|TRBV12-3/TRBV12-4
TGTACCAGCACCACCTTGGGACAGGTAAGCAATGAGCAGTTCTTC
CTSTTLGQVSNEQFF
>TRBJ2-1|.|.|TRBV11-1
TGTGCCAACAGCTTACTTCCGCTAGACGAGCAGTTCTTC
CANSLLPLDEQFF
>TRBJ2-1|.|.|TRBV6-6
TGTGCCAGCAGTAGGACTATAATCTACAATGAGCAGTTCTTC
CASSRTIIYNEQFF
>TRBJ1-6|.|.|TRBV28
TGTGCCAGCAGGTTACCCGGGTTGAATCCACCCCTCCACTTT
CASRLPGLNPPLHF
>TRBJ1-1|.|.|TRBV4-3
TGCACCAGCAGCCAAGATCTTCCAGTCATGAACACTGAAGATTTCTTT
CTSSQDLPVMNTEDFF
>TRBJ1-5|.|many|TRBV10-3
TGTGCCATCAGTTCAGGCGACAATCAGCCCCAGCATTTT
CAISSGDNQPQHF
>TRBJ2-3|TRBD2|.|TRBV5-1
TGCGCCAGCAGCTTGAACGGGCGGGAGGAAGATACGCAGTATTTT
CASSLNGREEDTQYF
>TRBJ2-7|TRBD1|.|TRBV28
TGTGCCAGCACTCGGACAGGGGGGTTACCGAGCTCCTACGAGCAGTACTTT
CASTRTGGLPSSYEQYF
>TRBJ2-2|.|once|TRBV5-4
TGTGTCAGCAGCACGGGGACCGAGGATAGGGGGGAGCTGTTTTTT
CVSSTGTEDRGELFF
>TRBJ1-1|.|.|TRBV28
TGTGCCAGCAGTCTCACAACTCGACATGGAAACACTGAAGCTTTCTTT
CASSLTTRHGNTEAFF
>TRBJ2-5|TRBD2|.|TRBV4-3
TGCGCCAGCAGTCGGGCAGCGGGAGCCCCCGAGACCCAGAACTTC
CASSRAAGAPETQNF
>TRBJ2-7|.|.|TRBV11-2
TGTGCCAGCAGCTCCGATCCTACGGAGACCTACGAGCTGTACTTC
CASSSDPTETYELYF
>TRBJ1-1|.|.|TRBV7-8
TGTGCTGGCAGCCGTCCTCGGGATTTAGCTTTCTTT
CAGSRPRDLAFF
>TRBJ2-3|.|.|TRBV24-1
TGTGCCACCAGTGGTCGGAACCGGGGAGGCATAGATACGCAGTATTTT
CATSGRNRGGIDTQYF
>TRBJ2-1|.|once|TRBV6-1
TGTGCCGGCAGCGAAGCGGAGGGGGCGAATGAGCAGTTCTTC
CAGSEAEGANEQFF
>TRBJ2-7|TRBD2|many|TRBV5-1
TGCGCCAGCAGCTTTGACGCGGGAGGGAGTGAGCAGTACTTC
CASSFDAGGSEQYF
>TRBJ2-7|.|.|TRBV11-2
TGTGCCAGCGGCTTAGGGGGGGACGTGGAGCAGTACTTC
CASGLGGDVEQYF
>TRBJ2-1|TRBD2|.|TRBV10-3
TGTGCCACCAGTGATATACTAGCGGGCTCCTACAATGAGCAGTTCTTC
CATSDILAGSYNEQFF
>TRBJ2-1|.|.|TRBV6-7
TGTGCCACCTTCTGGGACATCTACAATGAGCAGTTTTTC
CATFWDIYNEQFF
>TRBJ2-3|.|.|TRBV29-1
TGCAGCCAATCAGTGGGTTCGGATATGCAGTATTTT
CSQSVGSDMQYF
>TRBJ1-1|.|.|TRBV12-3/TRBV12-4
TGTGCCAGCAGTTTAGGTGGAATCACTGGAGCTTCCTTT
CASSLGGITGASF
>TRBJ2-7|.|.|TRBV20-1
TGCAATGCCTCACTGGGGGGACAGAGAGAATACGAGCAGTACTTC
CNASLGGQREYEQYF
>TRBJ1-5|.|.|TRBV6-2/TRBV6-3
TGTGCCAGCAGTTACTCGATTATGAATCAACCCAAGCATTTT
CASSYSIMNQPKHF
>TRBJ2-3|.|many|TRBV11-2
TGTGCCAGCAGCTTACACACTTACACAGATACGCAGTATTTT
CASSLHTYTDTQYF
>TRBJ2-3|.|.|TRBV28
TGTGCCAACATGAGCGGGCATAGCATAGATACGCAGTATTTT
CANMSGHSIDTQYF
>TRBJ2-1|TRBD2|.|TRBV7-9
TGTGCCAGCAGCCCGGGACTAGGGGGACCTAATGAGCAGTTCTTC
CASSPGLGGPNEQFF
>TRBJ2-3|.|many|TRBV6-2/TRBV6-3
TGTGCCAGCAGTCGTACCACCACAGATACGCAGTATTTT
CASSRTTTDTQYF
>TRBJ1-5|.|.|TRBV7-2
TGTGCCAACAGCTTAAACGTAAATCAGCCCCAGCATTTT
CANSLNVNQPQHF
>TRBJ2-7|TRBD1|.|TRBV6-2/TRBV6-3
TGTGCCAACAGTTCGATTGGACAGGGTAATAGGGCCTACGAGCAGTACTTC
CANSSIGQGNRAYEQYF
>TRBJ2-7|.|.|TRBV11-2
TGTGCCAGCACCTTGGCGGCAGGATACGAGCAGTACTTC
CASTLAAGYEQYF
>TRBJ1-5|TRBD1|.|TRBV24-1
TGTGCCACCAGTGACCACGGGACAGGGGATAACAAGCCCCAGCATTTT
CATSDHGTGDNKPQHF
>TRBJ2-3|TRBD2|.|TRBV7-2
TGTGCCAGCAGCTTTTCCGGGACTAGCGTGGGGGGTAGGAATACGCAGTATTTT
CASSFSGTSVGGRNTQYF
>TRBJ2-7|TRBD1|.|TRBV28
TGTGCCAGCTGTAGAGAGGACAGGGGCTACGAGCAGTACTTC
CASCREDRGYEQYF
>TRBJ1-1|TRBD1|many|TRBV6-2/TRBV6-3
TGTGCCAGCAACCAGGACAGGGGTTCGGACACTGAAGCTTTCTTT
CASNQDRGSDTEAFF
>TRBJ2-7|.|.|TRBV11-2
TGTGCCAGCAGCTTAGTACAGGGCAGTGCCTACGAGCAGTACTTC
CASSLVQGSAYEQYF
>TRBJ2-1|TRBD2|.|TRBV20-1
TGCAGTGCTATAGGGCAAGGTCTTCGAGCGGGAGTAGCATACAATGAGCAGTTCTTC
CSAIGQGLRAGVAYNEQFF